The next 8 T cell receptor beta chains were all read from a single sample in a study of OX40 agonist ivuxolimab in advanced cancers. Sequencing was performed with immunoSEQ multiplex PCR; in TCRdb, only in-frame clones are kept and a portion is missing. The sample includes about 16,000 clones, around nine tenths of them seen just once. Sequencing was performed on CD4+ or CD8+ T cells sorted from blood, taken in a trial of the OX40 agonist ivuxolimab. The receptor set was obtained from an adult with an advanced solid tumor such as melanoma, head and neck, liver or kidney cancer.

V usage is TRBV2 and J usage is TRBJ2-3, with a possible D match to TRBD2 (6 bases). Germline lookup yields CDR1 SNHLY and CDR2 FYNNEI. CDR3 size: 16 residues. The V end lost 10 bases, the J end lost 1 base, and 21 bases lay between the germline ends. The CDR3 DNA reads as TGTGCCATACAGGACCCGAGGGCTAGCGGCACAGATACGCAGTATTTT. Translation: CAIQDPRASGTDTQYF.

This clone turned up a few times. This sequence joins TRBV7-9 and TRBJ1-2, with no clear D. The germline V gene has CDR1 SEHNR and CDR2 FQNEAQ (reference sequence). The CDR3 runs to 13 residues. Between the trimmed V and J ends, which lost 2 bases and 6 bases, there was a span of 10 bases. CDR3 DNA sequence: TGTGCCAGCAGCTTAAGCCCATCGGATGGCTACACCTTC. Translating gives CASSLSPSDGYTF.

The chain combines TRBV6-9 with TRBJ2-7; D not certain. The CDR3 covers 13 residues. V lost 5 bases and J 2 bases, leaving 10 bases between the germline ends. The germline CDR1 and CDR2 sequences are MNHGY and SVAAGI. CDR3 in amino acids: CASSPQTAYEQYF. As DNA, the CDR3 is TGTGCCAGCAGTCCGCAGACCGCCTACGAGCAGTACTTC.

The V call is TRBV6-5, the J call TRBJ1-1; D gene uncertain. The CDR3 has 14 residues. CDR1 MNHEY and CDR2 SVGAGI come from the germline V gene. The V end lost 2 bases, the J end lost 1 base, and 8 bases lay between the germline ends. CDR3 coding DNA: TGTGCCAGCAGTTACCGACAACAGAACACTGAAGCTTTCTTT. This translates into CASSYRQQNTEAFF.

The chain uses TRBV6-4 and TRBJ1-1; D uncertain. With 4 bases removed from V and 7 bases from J, the gap between germline ends came to 22 bases. Germline assignment: CDR1 MRHNA and CDR2 SNTAGT. The CDR3 has 16 amino acids. In DNA, the CDR3 is TGTGCCAGCAGTGTCCTTCGCCAGCAGGTCCAGAGTGAAGCTTTCTTT. This codes for CASSVLRQQVQSEAFF.

V gene TRBV5-4 combines with J gene TRBJ2-5; 9 positions agree with TRBD1. The trim removed 4 bases at V and 2 bases at J, leaving 3 bases unmatched. Per germline, CDR1 SGHNT and CDR2 YYREEE (reference sequence). The length of the CDR3 is 14 residues. The CDR3 sequence is CASSVDRGQETQYF. The CDR3 DNA reads as TGTGCCAGCAGCGTTGACAGGGGGCAAGAGACCCAGTACTTC. The full variable domain, rest sourced from reference TRBV5-4 and TRBJ2-5, is ETGVTQSPTHLIKTRGQQVTLRCSSQSGHNTVSWYQQALGQGPQFIFQYYREEENGRGNFPPRFSGLQFPNYSSELNVNALELDDSALYLCASSVDRGQETQYFGPGTRLLVL.

J is TRBJ2-1 and V is TRBV5-1; D not resolved. CDR1 is SGHRS, CDR2 YFSETQ, per germline. V lost 5 bases and J 6 bases, leaving 9 bases between the germline ends. The CDR3 covers 12 residues. The DNA of the CDR3 is TGCGCCAGCAGATTACGCACCAATGAGCAGTTCTTC. Its translation: CASRLRTNEQFF. The whole variable domain, remainder taken from reference TRBV5-1 and TRBJ2-1, is KAGVTQTPRYLIKTRGQQVTLSCSPISGHRSVSWYQQTPGQGLQFLFEYFSETQRNKGNFPGRFSGRQFSNSRSEMNVSTLELGDSALYLCASRLRTNEQFFGPGTRLTVL.

This chain uses TRBV5-1 with TRBJ2-4; D is perhaps TRBD1 (6 bases). V gave up 0 bases and J gave up 5 bases, with 6 bases separating them. This CDR3 contains 13 residues. Germline V lookup: CDR1 SGHRS, CDR2 YFSETQ. The CDR3 DNA reads TGCGCCAGCAGCTTGGGACAGGAAAACATTCAGTACTTC. Amino acids: CASSLGQENIQYF.